These 30 T cell receptor beta chains came from one sample sequenced in a study of T cell changes during pregnancy in multiple sclerosis. Produced via immunoSEQ multiplex PCR; TCRdb's table is partial and in-frame only. The sample has 58,000 or so clones, 89% seen once. The source material was peripheral blood, sampled after pregnancy. The origin of the receptors is a female donor with multiple sclerosis, enrolled in a pregnancy study.

The V call is TRBV4-3, the J call TRBJ2-1, with a weak D call TRBD2 (6 bases). The CDR3 is 18 residues long. Germline CDR1 LGHNA, CDR2 YSLEER. The ends were cut back, 1 base at V and 1 base at J, with 17 bases in the middle. For the CDR3, the DNA is TGCGCCAGCAGCCAAGTGCGACGTAACGGGGGTTCCTACAATGAGCAGTTCTTC. It is translated as CASSQVRRNGGSYNEQFF.

This chain connects TRBV7-6 to TRBJ2-7; D perhaps matches TRBD1 (6 bases). Germline V lookup: CDR1 SGHVS, CDR2 FNYEAQ. V gave up 1 base and J gave up 3 bases, with 16 bases separating them. The CDR3 length is 16 residues. The CDR3, as DNA: TGTGCCAGCAGCTTAGAGCAGTCAGGGGATAGCTACGAGCAGTACTTC. As protein: CASSLEQSGDSYEQYF.

V usage is TRBV5-6 and J usage is TRBJ1-4; 8 positions agree with TRBD1. Germline V gene lookup returns CDR1 SGHDT and CDR2 YYEEEE. There are 14 residues in the CDR3. Losses at the gene ends were 1 base for V and 7 bases for J; bases not matched to a gene: 3. The CDR3 DNA sequence: TGTGCCAGCAGCTTGCAGGGGGCGGGTGAAAAACTGTTTTTT. It yields the protein CASSLQGAGEKLFF.

The count of this clone is one. The chain joins TRBV7-3 to TRBJ1-5, with D unresolved. V was cut by 6 bases and J by 0 bases, with 12 bases left in between. Germline V gives CDR1 SGHTA, CDR2 FQGTGA. The CDR3 is 15 residues long. The CDR3, as DNA: TGTGCCAGCAGGCCAACACGGGTTAGCAATCAGCCCCAGCATTTT. Encoded protein: CASRPTRVSNQPQHF.

Only one count was recorded for this clone. V and J are TRBV19 and TRBJ1-2, with 10 bases identical to TRBD1. J was trimmed by 4 bases and V by 5 bases; bases with no gene match: 4. The germline V gene encodes CDR1 LNHDA and CDR2 SQIVND (reference sequence). CDR3 length equals 14 residues. This CDR3 is CASSPRTGGYGYTF. Here the CDR3 DNA reads TGTGCCAGTAGTCCAAGGACAGGGGGCTATGGCTACACCTTC.

The chain is built from TRBV18 and TRBJ2-7; TRBD1 aligns across 8 bases. Germline CDR1 is KGHSH and CDR2 is LQKENI. V dropped 4 bases and J dropped 1; count of bases not matched to a gene: 9. The CDR3 has 16 amino acids. This chain's CDR3 is CASSLSHGTGSYEQYF. DNA of the CDR3: TGTGCCAGCTCACTCTCCCACGGGACAGGATCCTACGAGCAGTACTTC.

This clone occurred once. The gene calls are TRBV2 and TRBJ1-5; D ambiguous. Germline CDR1 SNHLY, CDR2 FYNNEI. Trimming stripped 0 bases from V and 7 bases from J, with 7 bases between. The CDR3 extends over 13 amino acids. In DNA, the CDR3 is TGTGCCAGCAGTGAAGCTGGGAGGCAGCCCCAGCATTTT. Protein product: CASSEAGRQPQHF.

This chain uses TRBV19 with TRBJ1-2, with 7 bases aligning to TRBD1. V lost 3 bases, J lost 7 bases, and 8 bases stayed unmatched. There are 14 residues in the CDR3. Per germline, CDR1 LNHDA and CDR2 SQIVND (reference sequence). CDR3 bases: TGTGCCAGTAGTATCCAGGGGGGAACGTTTGGCTACACCTTC. Residues: CASSIQGGTFGYTF.

The chain uses TRBV7-3 and TRBJ2-1, with TRBD2 as a possible D gene (6 bases). CDR3 length: 15 residues. The V end was cut by 4 bases, the J end by 4 bases, with 14 bases between. Germline V lookup: CDR1 SGHTA, CDR2 FQGTGA. CDR3 residues: CASSWGPGEYNEQFF. The DNA of the CDR3 is TGTGCCAGCAGCTGGGGACCGGGGGAATACAATGAGCAGTTCTTC.

This sequence joins TRBV7-9 and TRBJ1-3; no clear D gene. This CDR3 is 15 amino acids long. The V and J ends lost 5 bases and 0 bases respectively, with 11 bases between them. CDR1 SEHNR and CDR2 FQNEAQ come from the germline V gene (reference sequence). The CDR3 is CASSPLVYSGNTIYF. The CDR3 bases are TGTGCCAGCAGCCCCCTAGTCTACTCTGGAAACACCATATATTTT.

The chain carries TRBV30 and TRBJ1-2; D not resolved. V lost 2 bases, J lost 4 bases, and 11 bases lay in between. The CDR3 loop spans 13 amino acids. Germline V gene data show CDR1 as GTSNPN and CDR2 as SVGIG (reference sequence). The DNA of the CDR3 is TGTGCCTGGAGTATCCCCCTTCTCTATGGCTACACCTTC. Its translation: CAWSIPLLYGYTF.

V gene TRBV19 combines with J gene TRBJ2-5; D may be TRBD1 (5 bases). Germline CDR1 and CDR2: LNHDA and SQIVND (reference sequence). V was trimmed by 3 bases and J by 4 bases, leaving 9 bases between them. This CDR3 region has 13 residues. Written as DNA, the CDR3 is TGTGCCAGTAGTATCAGGGCGGTAGAGACCCAGTACTTC. Translating it yields CASSIRAVETQYF. The whole variable domain, filled in from reference TRBV19 and TRBJ2-5, reads DGGITQSPKYLFRKEGQNVTLSCEQNLNHDAMYWYRQDPGQGLRLIYYSQIVNDFQKGDIAEGYSVSREKKESFPLTVTSAQKNPTAFYLCASSIRAVETQYFGPGTRLLVL.

This clone was seen a single time. Here the CDR3 reads CASSLGGAQETQYF. DNA for the CDR3: TGCGCCAGCAGCTTGGGCGGGGCCCAAGAGACCCAGTACTTC. This chain connects TRBV5-1 to TRBJ2-5; D may be TRBD2 (6 bases). There are 14 residues in the CDR3. Germline V gene sequence: CDR1 SGHRS, CDR2 YFSETQ. Trimming took off 0 bases at V and 1 base at J, with 7 bases between the two ends.

The chain joins TRBV16 to TRBJ1-1, with 8 positions matching TRBD1. The CDR3 covers 15 residues. The V segment lost 3 bases and the J segment 6 bases; nucleotides outside the gene matches: 9. Germline CDR1 is KGHSY and CDR2 is FQNENV. CDR3 in amino acids: CASSQPGGANPEAFF. DNA of the CDR3: TGTGCCAGCAGCCAGCCAGGGGGCGCAAACCCTGAAGCTTTCTTT. Using reference TRBV16 and TRBJ1-1 for the parts outside the CDR3, the full variable domain is GEEVAQTPKHLVRGEGQKAKLYCAPIKGHSYVFWYQQVLKNEFKFLISFQNENVFDETGMPKERFSAKCLPNSPCSLEIQATKLEDSAVYFCASSQPGGANPEAFFGQGTRLTVV.

CDR3 DNA sequence: TGTGCCAGCAGCAAGGACAGGTTGGCCGGGGAGCTGTTTTTT. Translated, it gives CASSKDRLAGELFF. This chain uses TRBV2 with TRBJ2-2; 7 bases match TRBD1. The length of the CDR3 is 14 residues. Germline CDR1 reads SNHLY; CDR2 reads FYNNEI. With 6 bases clipped from V and 6 bases from J, the junction kept 7 bases outside the gene matches.

The V gene is TRBV4-1, the J gene TRBJ2-1; the D gene is possibly TRBD2 (5 bases). This CDR3 has 16 residues. The germline gives CDR1 MGHRA, CDR2 YSYEKL. V lost 4 bases, J lost 6 bases, and 19 bases lay in between. CDR3 residues: CASSPLAFRPSNEQFF. In DNA, the CDR3 is TGCGCCAGCAGCCCTTTAGCGTTCCGCCCATCCAATGAGCAGTTCTTC.

The chain has TRBV6-6 and TRBJ1-4, with D perhaps TRBD1 (5 bases). Germline-derived CDR1 and CDR2 are MNHNY and SVGAGI (reference sequence). V was shortened by 2 bases and J by 0 bases, with 7 bases between the two germline ends. The CDR3 loop spans 15 amino acids. CDR3 nucleotide sequence: TGTGCCAGCAGTTACGCACAGGCAACTAATGAAAAACTGTTTTTT. This translates into CASSYAQATNEKLFF.

The rearrangement uses TRBV5-1 and TRBJ2-1; tentative D call: TRBD1 (7 bases). The CDR3 has 16 amino acids. The V and J ends lost 4 bases and 6 bases respectively, with 20 bases between them. Germline CDR1 SGHRS, CDR2 YFSETQ. The CDR3 coding sequence is TGCGCCAGCAGCCCGTCGACAGGGACTCTGAGCAATGAGCAGTTCTTC. Translated, it gives CASSPSTGTLSNEQFF. The variable domain in full, completed from reference TRBV5-1 and TRBJ2-1, reads KAGVTQTPRYLIKTRGQQVTLSCSPISGHRSVSWYQQTPGQGLQFLFEYFSETQRNKGNFPGRFSGRQFSNSRSEMNVSTLELGDSALYLCASSPSTGTLSNEQFFGPGTRLTVL.

The CDR3 DNA reads as TGTGCCAGTAGTATAGAACCGGGTAGGAAGACCTATAATTCACCCCTCCACTTT. As protein: CASSIEPGRKTYNSPLHF. The chain uses TRBV19 and TRBJ1-6; D unclear. V was shortened by 0 bases and J by 2 bases, with 14 bases between the two germline ends. This CDR3 has 18 residues. CDR1 LNHDA and CDR2 SQIVND come from the germline V gene (reference sequence).

V is TRBV2 and J is TRBJ2-7, with D possibly being TRBD1 (6 bases). With 7 bases removed from V and 6 bases from J, the gap between germline ends came to 13 bases. Germline-derived CDR1 and CDR2 are SNHLY and FYNNEI. This CDR3 has 12 residues. The CDR3 protein is CASNQGSTEQYF. The CDR3 coding sequence is TGTGCCAGCAACCAGGGGTCCACCGAGCAGTACTTC. The full variable domain, completed using reference TRBV2 and TRBJ2-7, is EPEVTQTPSHQVTQMGQEVILRCVPISNHLYFYWYRQILGQKVEFLVSFYNNEISEKSEIFDDQFSVERPDGSNFTLKIRSTKLEDSAMYFCASNQGSTEQYFGPGTRLTVT.

V and J are TRBV12-5 and TRBJ1-2; weak D call: TRBD1 (5 bases). V dropped 5 bases and J dropped 2 bases, with 18 bases sitting between them. The CDR3 spans 16 residues. Germline V gene sequence: CDR1 LGHNT, CDR2 FRNRAP. CDR3 nucleotide sequence: TGTGCTAGTGGTCACACCGGGCAGGGAAAAAACTATGGCTACACCTTC. Translated, it gives CASGHTGQGKNYGYTF.

This clone was found a few times. The chain uses TRBV16 and TRBJ1-1; the D is unclear. The CDR3 totals 11 residues. Germline CDR1 reads KGHSY; CDR2 reads FQNENV. The ends were cut back, 4 bases at V and 11 bases at J, with 11 bases in the middle. For the CDR3, the DNA is TGTGCCAGCAGCCTCGGGAGTATTGCTTTCTTT. This sequence encodes CASSLGSIAFF.

The table lists this clone with a count of one. Other DNA sequences in this sample translate to the same CDR3. This sequence joins TRBV30 and TRBJ1-5; TRBD1 matches 7 bases. Germline CDR1 reads GTSNPN; CDR2 reads SVGIG (reference sequence). V dropped 1 base and J dropped 5; count of bases not matched to a gene: 2. The CDR3 has 13 residues. The CDR3: CAWSGQGDQPQHF. The CDR3 region has the DNA TGTGCCTGGAGTGGACAGGGAGATCAGCCCCAGCATTTT.

V is TRBV4-3 and J is TRBJ1-1; D gene uncertain. The CDR3 extends over 14 amino acids. CDR1 is LGHNA, CDR2 YSLEER, per germline. Between the trimmed V and J ends, which lost 0 bases and 4 bases, there was a span of 9 bases. The CDR3 sequence: CASSQDSEFTEAFF. The CDR3 DNA follows: TGCGCCAGCAGCCAAGATTCGGAGTTCACTGAAGCTTTCTTT.

This chain links TRBV7-9 with TRBJ2-5; TRBD1 matches at 7 bases. This CDR3 has 13 amino acids. V dropped 5 bases and J dropped 5; count of bases not matched to a gene: 5. The germline gives CDR1 SEHNR, CDR2 FQNEAQ (reference sequence). CDR3 sequence (DNA): TGTGCCAGCAGCGTGACAGGGTTGGAGACCCAGTACTTC. Protein sequence: CASSVTGLETQYF.

The chain couples TRBV6-1 to TRBJ1-2; D ambiguous. V dropped 6 bases and J dropped 4 bases, with 15 bases sitting between them. This CDR3 comprises 14 residues. CDR1 is MNHNS and CDR2 is SASEGT in the germline V gene. CDR3 residues: CASRGGGWGYGYTF. CDR3 bases: TGTGCCAGCAGGGGCGGAGGCTGGGGCTATGGCTACACCTTC.

This sequence joins TRBV30 and TRBJ2-5; D may be TRBD1 (5 bases). The V end lost 0 bases, the J end lost 3 bases, and 8 bases lay between the germline ends. Germline CDR1 GTSNPN, CDR2 SVGIG (reference sequence). The CDR3 contains 13 residues. CDR3 sequence: CAWSVKGKETQYF. DNA of the CDR3: TGTGCCTGGAGTGTAAAGGGGAAAGAGACCCAGTACTTC. The full variable domain, completed using reference TRBV30 and TRBJ2-5, is SQTIHQWPATLVQPVGSPLSLECTVEGTSNPNLYWYRQAAGRGLQLLFYSVGIGQISSEVPQNLSASRPQDRQFILSSKKLLLSDSGFYLCAWSVKGKETQYFGPGTRLLVL.

The V and J genes are TRBV5-1 and TRBJ2-1; 9 bases agree with TRBD2. V lost 1 base, J lost 2 bases, and 1 base stayed unmatched. This CDR3 is built from 15 residues. Germline CDR1 and CDR2: SGHRS and YFSETQ. The CDR3 DNA sequence: TGCGCCAGCAGCTTGCTAGCGGGGCCCTACAATGAGCAGTTCTTC. It encodes CASSLLAGPYNEQFF.

The chain employs TRBV7-9 and TRBJ2-2, with D unresolved. This CDR3 region has 12 residues. CDR1 SEHNR and CDR2 FQNEAQ come from the germline V gene (reference sequence). V was pared by 3 bases and J by 7 bases, with 6 bases between. The CDR3 spells CASSFGLGELFF. In DNA, the CDR3 is TGTGCCAGCAGCTTTGGGCTCGGGGAGCTGTTTTTT. Full variable domain (outside the CDR3, taken from reference TRBV7-9 and TRBJ2-2): DTGVSQNPRHKITKRGQNVTFRCDPISEHNRLYWYRQTLGQGPEFLTYFQNEAQLEKSRLLSDRFSAERPKGSFSTLEIQRTEQGDSAMYLCASSFGLGELFFGEGSRLTVL.

The V and J genes are TRBV10-3 and TRBJ1-6; 10 bases map to TRBD1. Trimming at V came to 2 bases and at J to 6 bases, leaving 4 bases not matched to a gene. CDR3 length: 16 amino acids. CDR1 is ENHRY and CDR2 is SYGVKD in the germline V gene. The CDR3 protein is CAISETRTGGNSPLHF. The CDR3 nucleotides are TGTGCCATCAGTGAGACAAGGACAGGGGGTAATTCACCCCTCCACTTT.